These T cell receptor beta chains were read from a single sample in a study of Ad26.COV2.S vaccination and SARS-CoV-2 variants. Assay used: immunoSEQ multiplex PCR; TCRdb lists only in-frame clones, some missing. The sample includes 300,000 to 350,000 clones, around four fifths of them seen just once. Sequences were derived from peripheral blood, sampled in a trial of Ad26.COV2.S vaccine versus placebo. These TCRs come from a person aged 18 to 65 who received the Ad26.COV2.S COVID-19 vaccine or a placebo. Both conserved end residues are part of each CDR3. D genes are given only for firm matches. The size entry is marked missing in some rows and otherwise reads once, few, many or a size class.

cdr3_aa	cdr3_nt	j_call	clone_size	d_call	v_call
CASSDPGLSSSYEQYF	TGTGCCAGCAGTGACCCGGGACTGTCGAGCTCCTACGAGCAGTACTTC	TRBJ2-7	-	-	TRBV2
CASSLGPGDYGYTF	TGTGCCAGCAGCCTCGGTCCAGGGGACTATGGCTACACCTTC	TRBJ1-2	few	-	TRBV7-3
CASSPITGTGNGYTF	TGTGCCAGCAGTCCGATTACCGGGACAGGGAATGGCTACACCTTC	TRBJ1-2	-	TRBD1	TRBV6-5
CASSLIITGAGELFF	TGTGCCAGCAGCTTAATTATAACAGGGGCCGGGGAGCTGTTTTTT	TRBJ2-2	-	TRBD1	TRBV7-9
CSVGGDRTGELFF	TGCAGCGTTGGGGGGGATCGCACCGGGGAGCTGTTTTTT	TRBJ2-2	-	-	TRBV29-1
CASRDRGQFETQYF	TGTGCCAGCAGGGACAGGGGGCAGTTTGAGACCCAGTACTTC	TRBJ2-5	-	TRBD1	TRBV2
CASSVDRVNTEAFF	TGTGCCAGCAGTGTAGACAGGGTGAACACTGAAGCTTTCTTT	TRBJ1-1	few	TRBD1	TRBV6-4
CASTRTGAGYGYTF	TGTGCCAGCACCCGGACAGGGGCCGGCTATGGCTACACCTTC	TRBJ1-2	-	TRBD1	TRBV27
CASSLAGQGYYGYTF	TGTGCCAGCAGTCTTGCGGGACAGGGCTACTATGGCTACACCTTC	TRBJ1-2	-	TRBD1	TRBV3-1/TRBV3-2
CASSMDRSYNEQFF	TGTGCCAGCAGCATGGACAGGAGCTACAATGAGCAGTTCTTC	TRBJ2-1	-	TRBD1	TRBV5-4
CASSLLTGELFF	TGTGCCAGCAGCTTATTGACCGGGGAGCTGTTTTTT	TRBJ2-2	-	-	TRBV7-3
CASSENRVVGNTIYF	TGTGCCAGCAGCGAAAACAGGGTGGTTGGAAACACCATATATTTT	TRBJ1-3	-	-	TRBV2
CASSLDRGAVAYGYTF	TGTGCCAGCAGCTTAGATAGGGGTGCAGTTGCCTATGGCTACACCTTC	TRBJ1-2	-	-	TRBV11-3
CASSQDSAAPSKAQYF	TGTGCCAGCAGCCAAGATTCGGCAGCCCCTTCAAAGGCCCAGTACTTC	TRBJ2-5	-	-	TRBV3-1/TRBV3-2
CASSLRPQERNTEAFF	TGCGCCAGCAGCCTTAGACCGCAGGAACGAAACACTGAAGCTTTCTTT	TRBJ1-1	-	-	TRBV5-1
CASSLAGYGYTF	TGTGCCAGCAGTTTGGCGGGGTACGGCTACACCTTC	TRBJ1-2	-	-	TRBV28
CASSLGTGVPEAFF	TGCGCCAGCAGCCTCGGGACAGGGGTTCCCGAAGCTTTCTTT	TRBJ1-1	few	TRBD1	TRBV5-1
CSGERGPLHF	TGCAGTGGGGAAAGGGGACCCCTCCACTTT	TRBJ1-6	-	-	TRBV20-1
CASSPRRLQEGNEKLFF	TGTGCCAGCAGCCCCCGAAGACTCCAGGAAGGCAATGAAAAACTGTTTTTT	TRBJ1-4	-	-	TRBV14
CASRRRGGPGEQFF	TGTGCCAGCCGGAGGCGGGGGGGCCCTGGTGAGCAGTTCTTC	TRBJ2-1	-	TRBD2	TRBV28
CASSLRTSGGRSQYF	TGTGCCAGCAGCTTAAGGACTAGCGGGGGGCGGAGCCAGTACTTC	TRBJ2-5	-	TRBD2	TRBV11-2
CASCNSGLQQREAFF	TGTGCCAGCTGCAATTCGGGACTACAACAACGGGAAGCTTTCTTT	TRBJ1-1	once	-	TRBV27
CASSPGQARVEQYF	TGTGCCAGCAGTCCTGGACAGGCCCGGGTCGAGCAGTACTTC	TRBJ2-7	-	TRBD1	TRBV6-6
CASSEGAGNQPQHF	TGTGCCAGCAGTGAAGGGGCAGGGAATCAGCCCCAGCATTTT	TRBJ1-5	-	-	TRBV6-1
CATSRDLINQPQHF	TGTGCCACCAGCAGAGATCTGATAAATCAGCCCCAGCATTTT	TRBJ1-5	once	-	TRBV15
CASSQVLSTDTQYF	TGCGCCAGCAGCCAAGTACTTAGCACAGATACGCAGTATTTT	TRBJ2-3	few	-	TRBV4-1
CASCRDSRETQYF	TGTGCCAGCTGTAGGGACTCAAGGGAGACCCAGTACTTC	TRBJ2-5	-	-	TRBV18
CASTYDPAISSYEQYF	TGTGCCAGCACGTACGACCCGGCTATTTCCTCCTACGAGCAGTACTTC	TRBJ2-7	-	-	TRBV21-1
CASSLIRAPIYEQYF	TGTGCCAGCAGCCTGATCCGGGCCCCCATCTACGAGCAGTACTTC	TRBJ2-7	-	-	TRBV3-1/TRBV3-2
CATSDPRTGGFTGELFF	TGTGCCACCAGTGATCCCCGGACAGGGGGCTTCACCGGGGAGCTGTTTTTT	TRBJ2-2	-	TRBD1	TRBV24-1
CASSQFSQGRNGYTF	TGTGCCAGCAGCCAATTCTCCCAGGGGCGGAATGGCTACACCTTC	TRBJ1-2	-	-	TRBV3-1/TRBV3-2
CASSAYGNTEAFF	TGTGCCAGCAGCGCTTATGGAAACACTGAAGCTTTCTTT	TRBJ1-1	once	-	TRBV5-5
CASSETGRPSGGLYF	TGTGCCAGCAGCGAGACAGGGCGGCCTAGCGGGGGGCTGTACTTC	TRBJ2-5	-	TRBD2	TRBV28
CASSHLRQGRYTF	TGTGCCAGCAGCCATTTGAGACAGGGTCGCTACACCTTC	TRBJ1-2	few	TRBD1	TRBV3-1/TRBV3-2
CASSVGAGSYNEQFF	TGTGCCAGCAGCGTAGGCGCAGGCTCCTACAATGAGCAGTTCTTC	TRBJ2-1	-	-	TRBV9
CASSLMGGVYEQYF	TGTGCCAGCTCACTAATGGGAGGGGTCTACGAGCAGTACTTC	TRBJ2-7	-	TRBD2	TRBV18
CATPNSAIYGYTF	TGTGCCACCCCAAATTCGGCGATCTATGGCTACACCTTC	TRBJ1-2	-	-	TRBV2
CASSQLPGQGFSGANVLTF	TGTGCCAGCAGCCAACTCCCGGGACAGGGCTTCTCTGGGGCCAACGTCCTGACTTTC	TRBJ2-6	-	TRBD1	TRBV14
CASSLDSNQPQHF	TGTGCCAGCAGCTTAGACAGCAATCAGCCCCAGCATTTT	TRBJ1-5	-	-	TRBV11-2
CASGLAADTGELFF	TGTGCCAGCGGTCTAGCGGCCGACACCGGGGAGCTGTTTTTT	TRBJ2-2	-	TRBD2	TRBV7-2
CASSLARTALFPYNEQFF	TGCGCCAGCAGCTTGGCCCGGACAGCCCTCTTTCCCTACAATGAGCAGTTCTTC	TRBJ2-1	few	-	TRBV5-1
CASSLSTGVTEAFF	TGCGCCAGCAGCTTGTCAACAGGGGTAACTGAAGCTTTCTTT	TRBJ1-1	once	TRBD1	TRBV5-1
CAISVREVDEQYF	TGTGCCATCAGTGTCAGGGAAGTGGACGAGCAGTACTTC	TRBJ2-7	-	-	TRBV10-3
CASTTNTGELFF	TGTGCCAGCACCACAAACACCGGGGAGCTGTTTTTT	TRBJ2-2	-	-	TRBV7-8
CASSFEGPELAIQYF	TGTGCCAGTAGCTTCGAGGGTCCGGAGTTAGCCATTCAGTACTTC	TRBJ2-4	-	-	TRBV19
CATSREPTGRHGELFF	TGTGCCACCAGCAGAGAACCGACAGGGAGGCACGGGGAGCTGTTTTTT	TRBJ2-2	-	-	TRBV15
CASSDSRGGYEQYF	TGTGCCAGCAGTGACTCCCGAGGGGGATACGAGCAGTACTTC	TRBJ2-7	once	-	TRBV6-5
CASSLWSQNYEQYF	TGTGCCAGCAGTTTATGGTCTCAGAACTACGAGCAGTACTTC	TRBJ2-7	-	-	TRBV28
CASSLLAGGEQYF	TGTGCCAGCAGCTTATTGGCGGGTGGCGAGCAGTACTTC	TRBJ2-7	once	-	TRBV7-3
CASSPGTAGELFF	TGTGCCAGCAGTCCGGGGACCGCCGGGGAGCTGTTTTTT	TRBJ2-2	-	-	TRBV2
CASSFGRMNTEAFF	TGTGCCAGCAGCTTCGGGAGGATGAACACTGAAGCTTTCTTT	TRBJ1-1	-	-	TRBV7-2
CASSHFNPREGEQYF	TGTGCCAGCAGCCACTTTAACCCCAGAGAGGGCGAGCAGTACTTC	TRBJ2-7	-	-	TRBV3-1/TRBV3-2
CSARFGQAYTF	TGCAGTGCTAGATTCGGACAGGCCTACACCTTC	TRBJ1-2	few	TRBD1	TRBV20-1
CASSLRQDNEQFF	TGTGCCAGCAGCCTCCGACAGGACAATGAGCAGTTCTTC	TRBJ2-1	-	-	TRBV7-9
CSASRAGGDTQYF	TGCAGTGCTAGTCGGGCAGGGGGTGATACGCAGTATTTT	TRBJ2-3	few	TRBD1	TRBV20-1
CASSPQGAVSPLHF	TGTGCCAGCAGCCCACAGGGGGCAGTTTCACCCCTCCACTTT	TRBJ1-6	few	TRBD1	TRBV7-9
CASSFGTGGRQPQHF	TGTGCCAGCAGTTTCGGGACAGGGGGCCGACAGCCCCAGCATTTT	TRBJ1-5	-	TRBD1	TRBV28